This TCR beta chain was captured in a study of beta chain bispecific antibodies for T cell cancers. Study as a whole: Surface TRBV12 (TRBV12-3) was on Jurkat, TRBV5-5 on HPB-ALL.

Study-wide points: Normal T cells contributed less of the targeted TRBV signal than the leukemia cells did. The anti-TRBV5-5 antibody also binds TRBV5-6, a similar gene.

With 0 bases removed from V and 0 bases from J, the gap between germline ends came to 9 bases. Germline loops: CDR1 SGHRS, CDR2 YFSETQ. The CDR3 extends over 15 amino acids. One entry per CDR3 protein results from TCRdb running MiXCR on the 5' RACE reads. The sample contains around 15,000 distinct CDR3 sequences, 2% to 2.5% of which appear only once. T cells were expanded from blood mononuclear cells for 2 to 3 days with anti-CD3 OKT3 or CD3/CD28 beads. Culture medium contained IL-2 at about 94 IU/ml and IL-7 at about 4.6 ng/ml. Each coculture: 5 x 10^4 target cells, 5 x 10^4 normal T cells, bispecific antibody. The table lists this clonotype with many counts. Its target is not known.

Sequencing was done on a sample of healthy donor T cells cultured with leukemia cells. The chain couples TRBV5-1 to TRBJ1-2; D is uncertain. The clonotype originates from a human donor in good health. Some clones in this sample may be carry-over from other donors' samples. The CDR3 protein is CASSLEPGANYGYTF. The CDR3 nucleotides read TGCGCCAGCAGCTTGGAGCCAGGAGCTAACTATGGCTACACCTTC.